The rows below give T cell receptor beta chains drawn from one sample of a study of CXCR3-negative and CXCR3-positive naive CD8 T cells. Following a re-call of the 5' RACE reads, TCRdb has one entry per CDR3 protein and lacks DNA. Seen in this sample are roughly 110,000 distinct CDR3 sequences; the ten most common clones hold 0.38%. Sequencing used naive CXCR3+ CD8+ T cells from blood. The source is a human donor in good health. Some clones in this sample may be carry-over from other donors' samples. The CDR3 runs from the conserved cysteine through the conserved F or W.

>TRBJ1-2|TRBV29-1
CSIVEAVNYGYTF
>TRBJ2-2|TRBV7-9
CASSFSQEENTGELFF
>TRBJ2-7|TRBV29-1
CSALTPSYEQYF
>TRBJ2-1|TRBV15
CATSKRVTSGGAGEQFF
>TRBJ2-1|TRBV19
CASSIIGLGDEQFF
>TRBJ2-7|TRBV14
CASSQGALEQYF
>TRBJ1-1|TRBV7-8
CASSLEIEFYTEAFF
>TRBJ1-1|TRBV6-5
CASSSPGWEAFF
>TRBJ1-3|TRBV2
CASINPSSGNTIYF
>TRBJ2-1|TRBV6-2/TRBV6-3
CASSYSSIDEQFF
>TRBJ1-2|TRBV7-3
CASSPRDRPNYGYTF
>TRBJ2-1|TRBV29-1
CSVEEGEREQFF
>TRBJ2-3|TRBV5-1
CASSSTWTSGKPHTQYF
>TRBJ2-5|TRBV4-3
CASSQDWGEETQYF
>TRBJ1-1|TRBV14
CASSPQLPGPPGTEVFF
>TRBJ2-1|TRBV29-1
CSVEYQSTYNEQFF
>TRBJ2-7|TRBV29-1
CSVDGAGDRGTYEQYF
>TRBJ2-5|TRBV6-5
CASSNYYGGLTQYF
>TRBJ2-6|TRBV2
CASSADPGANVLTF
>TRBJ2-7|TRBV18
CASSPRTGNVEQYF
>TRBJ2-1|TRBV28
CASSRTLGHEQFF
>TRBJ2-1|TRBV12-3/TRBV12-4
CASSLGTSGRYQNNEQFF
>TRBJ2-7|TRBV19
CASSYGISYEQYF
>TRBJ1-1|TRBV7-9
CASRDNRGNTEAFF
>TRBJ2-1|TRBV29-1
CSVEDKFAPSEQFF
>TRBJ2-7|TRBV2
CASRSRQGARLEQYF
>TRBJ2-1|TRBV9
CASSGGGLAGAYSYNEQFF
>TRBJ1-1|TRBV7-3
CASSLQGIDEAFF
>TRBJ2-3|TRBV24-1
CATRPTDTDTQYF
>TRBJ2-3|TRBV10-3
CAISASGGKDTQYF
>TRBJ2-1|TRBV6-2/TRBV6-3
CASSYRESSYNEQFF